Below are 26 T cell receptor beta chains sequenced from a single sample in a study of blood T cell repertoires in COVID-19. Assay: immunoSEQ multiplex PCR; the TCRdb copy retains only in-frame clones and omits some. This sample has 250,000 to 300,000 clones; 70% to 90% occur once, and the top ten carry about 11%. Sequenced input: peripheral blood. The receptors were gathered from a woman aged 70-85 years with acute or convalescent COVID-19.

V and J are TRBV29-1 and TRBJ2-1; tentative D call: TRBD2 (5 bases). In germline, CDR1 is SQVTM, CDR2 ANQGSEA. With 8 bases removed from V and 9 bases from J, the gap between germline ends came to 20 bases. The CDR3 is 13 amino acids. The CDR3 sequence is CSLKREVWAEQFF. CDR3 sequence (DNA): TGCAGCTTAAAACGGGAAGTTTGGGCTGAGCAGTTCTTC.

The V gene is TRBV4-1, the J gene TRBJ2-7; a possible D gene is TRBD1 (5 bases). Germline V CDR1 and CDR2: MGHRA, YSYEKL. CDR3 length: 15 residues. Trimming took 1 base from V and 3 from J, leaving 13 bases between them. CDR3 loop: CASSQVAGWIYEQYF. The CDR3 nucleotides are TGCGCCAGCAGCCAAGTGGCAGGGTGGATCTACGAGCAGTACTTC.

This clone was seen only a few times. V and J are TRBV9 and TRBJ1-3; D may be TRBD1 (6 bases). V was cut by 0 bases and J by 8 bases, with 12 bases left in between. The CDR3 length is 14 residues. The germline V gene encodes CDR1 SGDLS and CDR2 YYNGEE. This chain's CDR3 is CASSVARGGDTIYF. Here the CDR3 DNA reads TGTGCCAGCAGCGTAGCGAGAGGGGGGGACACCATATATTTT. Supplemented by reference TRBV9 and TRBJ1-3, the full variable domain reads DSGVTQTPKHLITATGQRVTLRCSPRSGDLSVYWYQQSLDQGLQFLIQYYNGEERAKGNILERFSAQQFPDLHSELNLSSLELGDSALYFCASSVARGGDTIYFGEGSWLTVV.

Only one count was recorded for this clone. The CDR3 sequence: CASSGTGRDLSGYTF. In DNA form, the CDR3 reads TGTGCCAGCAGTGGGACAGGCCGCGACCTATCCGGCTACACCTTC. The gene calls are TRBV2 and TRBJ1-2; TRBD1 matches at 7 bases. Germline V lookup: CDR1 SNHLY, CDR2 FYNNEI. V trimming: 4 bases; J trimming: 8 bases; junction bases outside the gene matches: 13. The CDR3 has 15 residues.

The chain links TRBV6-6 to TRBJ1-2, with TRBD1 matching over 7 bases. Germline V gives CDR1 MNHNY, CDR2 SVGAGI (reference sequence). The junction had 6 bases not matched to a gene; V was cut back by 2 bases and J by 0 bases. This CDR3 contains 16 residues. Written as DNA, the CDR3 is TGTGCCAGCAGTTACGACAGGGCGTTAGCTAACTATGGCTACACCTTC. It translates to CASSYDRALANYGYTF.

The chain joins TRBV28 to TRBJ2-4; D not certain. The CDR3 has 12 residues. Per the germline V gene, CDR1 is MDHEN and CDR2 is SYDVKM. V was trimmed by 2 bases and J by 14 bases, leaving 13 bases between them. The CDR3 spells CASSLEAGSKYF. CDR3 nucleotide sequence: TGTGCCAGCAGTTTAGAAGCAGGCTCCAAGTACTTC.

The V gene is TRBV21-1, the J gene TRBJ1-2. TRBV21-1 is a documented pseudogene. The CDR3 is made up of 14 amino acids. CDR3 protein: CASNPGGGVGGYTF. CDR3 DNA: TGTGCCAGCAACCCTGGGGGGGGCGTGGGTGGCTACACCTTC.

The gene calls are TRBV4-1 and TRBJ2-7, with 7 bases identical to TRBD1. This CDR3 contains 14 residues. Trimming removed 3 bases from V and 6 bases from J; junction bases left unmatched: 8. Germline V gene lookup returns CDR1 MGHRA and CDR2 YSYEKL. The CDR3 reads CASSQPDRWGEQYF. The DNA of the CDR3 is TGCGCCAGCAGCCAGCCGGACAGGTGGGGCGAGCAGTACTTC.

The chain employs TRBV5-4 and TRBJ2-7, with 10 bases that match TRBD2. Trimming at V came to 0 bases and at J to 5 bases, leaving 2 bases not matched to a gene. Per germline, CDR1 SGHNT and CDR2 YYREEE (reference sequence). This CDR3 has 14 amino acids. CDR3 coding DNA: TGTGCCAGCAGCTTGGAGCGGGGGGGCCACGAGCAGTACTTC. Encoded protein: CASSLERGGHEQYF. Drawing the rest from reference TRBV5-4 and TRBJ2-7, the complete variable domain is ETGVTQSPTHLIKTRGQQVTLRCSSQSGHNTVSWYQQALGQGPQFIFQYYREEENGRGNFPPRFSGLQFPNYSSELNVNALELDDSALYLCASSLERGGHEQYFGPGTRLTVT.

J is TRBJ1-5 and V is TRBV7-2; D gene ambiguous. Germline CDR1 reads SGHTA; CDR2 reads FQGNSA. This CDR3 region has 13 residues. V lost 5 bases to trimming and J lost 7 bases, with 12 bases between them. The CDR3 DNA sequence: TGTGCCAGCAGCCTCGAGATTCCCCAGCCCCAGCATTTT. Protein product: CASSLEIPQPQHF.

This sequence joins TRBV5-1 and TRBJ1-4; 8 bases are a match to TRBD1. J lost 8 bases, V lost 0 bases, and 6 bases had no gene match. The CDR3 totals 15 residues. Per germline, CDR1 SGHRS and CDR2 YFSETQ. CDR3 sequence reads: CASSLATGVGEKLFF. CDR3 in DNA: TGCGCCAGCAGCTTGGCGACAGGGGTAGGGGAAAAACTGTTTTTT.

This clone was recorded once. CDR3 nucleotide sequence: TGTGCCAGCAGCTCGTGGGACAGCAAATCGGCGGACACTGAAGCTTTCTTT. Its translation is CASSSWDSKSADTEAFF. The J gene is TRBJ1-1, the V gene TRBV5-6, with 7 bases aligning to TRBD1. V trimming: 3 bases; J trimming: 3 bases; junction bases outside the gene matches: 14. This CDR3 has 17 amino acids. Per germline, CDR1 SGHDT and CDR2 YYEEEE.

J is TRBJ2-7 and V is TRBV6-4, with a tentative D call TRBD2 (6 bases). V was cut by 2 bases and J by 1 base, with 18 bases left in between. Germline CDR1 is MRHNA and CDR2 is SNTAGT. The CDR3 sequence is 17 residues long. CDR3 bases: TGTGCCAGCAGTGACCCAAGAGTTGACGGGGGATCCTACGAGCAGTACTTC. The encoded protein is CASSDPRVDGGSYEQYF.

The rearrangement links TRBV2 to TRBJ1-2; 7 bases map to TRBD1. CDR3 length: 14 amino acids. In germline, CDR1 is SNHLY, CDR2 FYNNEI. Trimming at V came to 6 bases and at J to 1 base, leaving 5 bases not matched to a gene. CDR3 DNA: TGTGCCAGCAGGGGGGACAGCTTTAACTATGGCTACACCTTC. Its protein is CASRGDSFNYGYTF.

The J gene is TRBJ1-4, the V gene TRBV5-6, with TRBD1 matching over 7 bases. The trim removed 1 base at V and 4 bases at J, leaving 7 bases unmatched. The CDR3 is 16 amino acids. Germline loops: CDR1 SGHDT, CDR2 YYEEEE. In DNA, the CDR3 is TGTGCCAGCAGCTTGTGGCAGACAGGGTATAATGAAAAACTGTTTTTT. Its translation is CASSLWQTGYNEKLFF.

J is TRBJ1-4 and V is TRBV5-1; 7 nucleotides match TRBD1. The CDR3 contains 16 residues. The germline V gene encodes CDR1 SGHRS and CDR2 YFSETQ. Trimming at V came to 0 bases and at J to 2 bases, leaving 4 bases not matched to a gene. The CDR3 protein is CASSLATGATNEKLFF. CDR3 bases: TGCGCCAGCAGCTTGGCCACAGGGGCTACTAATGAAAAACTGTTTTTT.

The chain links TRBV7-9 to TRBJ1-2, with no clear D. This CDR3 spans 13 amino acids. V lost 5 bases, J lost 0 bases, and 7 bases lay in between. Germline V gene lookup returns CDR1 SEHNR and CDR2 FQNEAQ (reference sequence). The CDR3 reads CASSPVANYGYTF. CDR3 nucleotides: TGTGCCAGCAGCCCCGTTGCTAACTATGGCTACACCTTC.

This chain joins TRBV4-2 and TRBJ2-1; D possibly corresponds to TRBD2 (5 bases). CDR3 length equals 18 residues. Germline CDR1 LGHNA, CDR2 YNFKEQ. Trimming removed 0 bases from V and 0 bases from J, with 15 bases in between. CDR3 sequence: CASSQDGMAGFSYNEQFF. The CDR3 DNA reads TGTGCCAGCAGCCAAGATGGTATGGCGGGTTTCTCCTACAATGAGCAGTTCTTC.

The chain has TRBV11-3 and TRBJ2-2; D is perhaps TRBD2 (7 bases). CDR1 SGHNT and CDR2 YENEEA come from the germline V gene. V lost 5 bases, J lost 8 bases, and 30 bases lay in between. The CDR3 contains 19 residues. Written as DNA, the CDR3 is TGTGCCAGCAGCCTCGCATCCGGGGGCGCAGGAGCGGGGTCGGGGGAGCTGTTTTTT. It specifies CASSLASGGAGAGSGELFF.

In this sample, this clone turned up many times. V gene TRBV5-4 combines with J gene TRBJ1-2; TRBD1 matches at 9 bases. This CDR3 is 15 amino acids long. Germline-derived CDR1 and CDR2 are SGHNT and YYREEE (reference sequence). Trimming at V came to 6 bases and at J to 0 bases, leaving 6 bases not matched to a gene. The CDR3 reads CASTTGTGSNYGYTF. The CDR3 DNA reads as TGTGCCAGCACCACCGGGACAGGGTCTAACTATGGCTACACCTTC.

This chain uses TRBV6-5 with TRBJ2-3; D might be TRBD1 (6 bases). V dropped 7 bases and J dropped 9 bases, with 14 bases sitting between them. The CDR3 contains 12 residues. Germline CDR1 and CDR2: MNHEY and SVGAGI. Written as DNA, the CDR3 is TGTGCCAGCACCACAGGGACCTCCACGCAGTATTTT. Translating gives CASTTGTSTQYF.

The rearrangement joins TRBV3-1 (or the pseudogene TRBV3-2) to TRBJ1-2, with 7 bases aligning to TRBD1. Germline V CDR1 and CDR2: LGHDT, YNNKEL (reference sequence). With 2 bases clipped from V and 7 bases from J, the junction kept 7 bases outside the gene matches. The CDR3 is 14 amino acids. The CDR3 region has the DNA TGTGCCAGCAGCCAAAGGGCAGGGGGAGGTGGCTACACCTTC. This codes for CASSQRAGGGGYTF.

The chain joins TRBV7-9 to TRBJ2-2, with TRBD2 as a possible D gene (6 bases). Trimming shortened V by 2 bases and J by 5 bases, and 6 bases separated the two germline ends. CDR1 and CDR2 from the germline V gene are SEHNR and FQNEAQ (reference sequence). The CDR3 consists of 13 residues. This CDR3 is CASSLRETGELFF. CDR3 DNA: TGTGCCAGCAGCTTACGGGAGACCGGGGAGCTGTTTTTT.

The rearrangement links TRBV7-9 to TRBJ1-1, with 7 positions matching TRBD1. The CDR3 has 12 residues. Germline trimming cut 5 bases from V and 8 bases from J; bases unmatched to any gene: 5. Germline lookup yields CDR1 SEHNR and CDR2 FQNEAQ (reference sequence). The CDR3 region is CASSPDRVEAFF. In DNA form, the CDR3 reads TGTGCCAGCAGCCCCGACAGGGTCGAAGCTTTCTTT. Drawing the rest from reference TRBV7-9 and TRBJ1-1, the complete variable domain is DTGVSQNPRHKITKRGQNVTFRCDPISEHNRLYWYRQTLGQGPEFLTYFQNEAQLEKSRLLSDRFSAERPKGSFSTLEIQRTEQGDSAMYLCASSPDRVEAFFGQGTRLTVV.

The CDR3 nucleotides read TGTGCCAGCAGCCTCAGGAACACCGGGGAGCTGTTTTTT. Amino acids: CASSLRNTGELFF. The rearrangement links TRBV7-8 to TRBJ2-2; D unresolved. V was pared by 5 bases and J by 1 base, with 5 bases between. CDR1 is SGHVS and CDR2 is FQNEAQ in the germline V gene. The CDR3 contains 13 residues.

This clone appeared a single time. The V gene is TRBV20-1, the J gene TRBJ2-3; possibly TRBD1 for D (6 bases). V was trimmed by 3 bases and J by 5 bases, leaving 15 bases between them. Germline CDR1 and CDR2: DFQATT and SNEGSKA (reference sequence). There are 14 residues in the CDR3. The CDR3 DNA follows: TGCAGTGCTAGTCGAGGGGGACGGGGAGATACGCAGTATTTT. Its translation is CSASRGGRGDTQYF.